This TCR beta chain was found in a study of T cells in localized non-small cell lung cancer. General observations from the study: Adjacent uninvolved lung tissue had the highest T cell clonality, exceeding tumor. Density of T cells in blood, when higher, went with longer overall survival. Paired adjacent lung recovered a median around 59 of the top 100 tumor clones.

CDR3 length equals 14 residues. V lost 4 bases and J lost 1, with 11 bases in between. From germline, CDR1 is SGDLS and CDR2 YYNGEE. This clone was found a few times. Its specificity is unknown. The repertoire was sequenced with immunoSEQ multiplex PCR; TCRdb's copy has only in-frame clones and lacks some. Of several hundred clones in the sample, about 20% were seen once. The source material was normal lung tissue next to the tumor, sampled before any cancer treatment. This TCR was recovered from a man aged 40-75 years with stage III lung adenocarcinoma. The rearrangement joins TRBV9 to TRBJ1-1; weak D call: TRBD1 (5 bases). Here the CDR3 reads CASSLWGENTEAFF. The CDR3 DNA is TGTGCCAGCAGCTTATGGGGGGAGAACACTGAAGCTTTCTTT.